The 10 T cell receptor beta chains below were found in one sample sequenced in a study of T cell changes during pregnancy in multiple sclerosis. The data were produced by immunoSEQ multiplex PCR, yet TCRdb's version contains in-frame clones alone and is incomplete. Among about 70,000 clones listed, nearly 95% were seen once. The sample consisted of CD4+ T cells from peripheral blood mononuclear cells, taken after pregnancy. The receptor set was obtained from a female donor with multiple sclerosis, enrolled in a pregnancy study.

In its sample, this clone was seen a few times. The chain couples TRBV7-9 to TRBJ1-1; D gene uncertain. V lost 0 bases, J lost 5 bases, and 13 bases lay in between. The CDR3 has 15 amino acids. The V gene's germline CDR1 is SEHNR and CDR2 FQNEAQ (reference sequence). For the CDR3, the DNA is TGTGCCAGCAGCTTAGCGAGGAGTACTCGGACTGAAGCTTTCTTT. It is translated as CASSLARSTRTEAFF.

V is TRBV5-4 and J is TRBJ2-5; D possibly corresponds to TRBD1 (6 bases). The CDR3 contains 14 residues. Between the trimmed V and J ends, which lost 4 bases and 0 bases, there was a span of 10 bases. CDR1 SGHNT and CDR2 YYREEE come from the germline V gene (reference sequence). CDR3 coding DNA: TGTGCCAGCAGCCCCAGGGGAAACCAAGAGACCCAGTACTTC. Translation: CASSPRGNQETQYF.

The gene calls are TRBV6-1 and TRBJ1-5, with D possibly TRBD1 on 6 matching bases. V gave up 3 bases and J gave up 6 bases, with 12 bases separating them. The CDR3 is made up of 14 amino acids. CDR1 is MNHNS, CDR2 SASEGT, per germline. Here the CDR3 DNA reads TGTGCCAGCAGTGACAGGGGCTCGGGTCAGCCCCAGCATTTT. It specifies CASSDRGSGQPQHF.

This chain joins TRBV6-5 and TRBJ1-5; D remains ambiguous. From germline, CDR1 is MNHEY and CDR2 SVGAGI. The CDR3 totals 15 residues. Trimming pared 6 bases from V and 0 bases from J, leaving 12 bases between. CDR3 sequence: CASSRGSPSNQPQHF. As DNA, the CDR3 is TGTGCCAGCAGCCGTGGGAGCCCTAGCAATCAGCCCCAGCATTTT.

V usage is TRBV6-5 and J usage is TRBJ2-5, with 13 bases fitting TRBD2. The germline CDR1 and CDR2 sequences are MNHEY and SVGAGI. The length of the CDR3 is 14 residues. With V trimmed by 5 bases and J by 7 bases, 4 bases remained unmatched. As DNA, the CDR3 is TGTGCCAGCAGTGGACTAGCGGGGGTTGTGACCCAGTACTTC. Translated, it gives CASSGLAGVVTQYF.

This clone turned up a few times. This sequence joins TRBV19 and TRBJ2-2; 10 bases line up with TRBD1. The CDR3 extends over 17 amino acids. The V gene's germline CDR1 is LNHDA and CDR2 SQIVND (reference sequence). J lost 1 base, V lost 2 bases, and 4 bases had no gene match. CDR3 coding DNA: TGTGCCAGTAGTATAAGGACAGGGGGGATGAACACCGGGGAGCTGTTTTTT. Amino acid sequence: CASSIRTGGMNTGELFF.

This rearrangement joins TRBV5-6 to TRBJ1-3, with D tentatively TRBD1 (6 bases). Per germline, CDR1 SGHDT and CDR2 YYEEEE. The CDR3 has 16 amino acids. Trimming left V 2 bases short and J 4 bases short, with 16 bases between. CDR3 sequence reads: CASSFFDRTSGNTIYF. CDR3 in DNA: TGTGCCAGCAGCTTTTTCGACAGGACCTCGGGAAACACCATATATTTT.

This clone was recorded once. CDR3 sequence reads: CATIASGSHEQYF. In DNA form, the CDR3 reads TGTGCCACGATAGCTAGCGGGAGTCACGAGCAGTACTTC. V usage is TRBV28 and J usage is TRBJ2-7; 10 bases match TRBD2. J was trimmed by 5 bases and V by 10 bases; bases with no gene match: 8. This CDR3 region has 13 residues. In germline, CDR1 is MDHEN, CDR2 SYDVKM.

Of note for this clone: No conserved phenylalanine or tryptophan ends this CDR3, so it is likely a read error. The DNA is omitted, as the CDR3 cannot be located on it reliably, and the CDR3 follows TCRdb's listing. The chain's CDR3 is CASSQEGSQG. The chain is built from TRBV4-1 and TRBJ1-6; TRBD1 was called by the table and not checked on the DNA. The CDR3 comprises 10 residues, both ends counted. The germline gives CDR1 MGHRA, CDR2 YSYEKL.

V gene TRBV2 combines with J gene TRBJ1-4; tentative D call: TRBD1 (5 bases). Trimming cost V 6 bases and J 5 bases, with 13 bases left between them. The germline V gene has CDR1 SNHLY and CDR2 FYNNEI. The CDR3 runs 14 residues. The CDR3 region has the DNA TGTGCCAGCAGGGAGACAGCAGGGAATGAAAAACTGTTTTTT. Protein product: CASRETAGNEKLFF.